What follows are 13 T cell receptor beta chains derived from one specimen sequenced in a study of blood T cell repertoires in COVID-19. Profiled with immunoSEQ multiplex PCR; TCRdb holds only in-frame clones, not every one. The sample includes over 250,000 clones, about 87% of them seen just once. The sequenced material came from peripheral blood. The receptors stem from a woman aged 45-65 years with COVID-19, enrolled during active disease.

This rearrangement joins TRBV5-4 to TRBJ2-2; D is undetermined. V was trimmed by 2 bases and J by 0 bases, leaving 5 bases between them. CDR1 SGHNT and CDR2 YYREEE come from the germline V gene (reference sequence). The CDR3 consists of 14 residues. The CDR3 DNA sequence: TGTGCCAGCAGCTTCGGTCCGAACACCGGGGAGCTGTTTTTT. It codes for CASSFGPNTGELFF.

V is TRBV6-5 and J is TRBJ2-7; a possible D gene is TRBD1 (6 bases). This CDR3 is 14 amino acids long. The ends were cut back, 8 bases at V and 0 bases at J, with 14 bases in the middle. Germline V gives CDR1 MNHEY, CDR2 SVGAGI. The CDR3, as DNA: TGTGCCAGCCGCCGAATCAGGGGCTCCTACGAGCAGTACTTC. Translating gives CASRRIRGSYEQYF.

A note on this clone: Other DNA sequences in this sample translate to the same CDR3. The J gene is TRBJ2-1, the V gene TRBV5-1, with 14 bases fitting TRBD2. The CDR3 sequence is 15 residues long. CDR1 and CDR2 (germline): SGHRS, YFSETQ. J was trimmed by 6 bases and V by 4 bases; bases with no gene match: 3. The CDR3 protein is CASSRLAGGPNEQFF. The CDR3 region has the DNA TGCGCCAGCAGCCGACTAGCGGGAGGGCCCAATGAGCAGTTCTTC.

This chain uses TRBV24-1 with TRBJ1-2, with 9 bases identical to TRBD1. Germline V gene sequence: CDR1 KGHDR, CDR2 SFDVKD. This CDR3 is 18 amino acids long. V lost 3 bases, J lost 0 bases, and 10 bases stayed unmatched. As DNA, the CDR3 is TGTGCCACCAGTGATCCACCGGGACAGGGTCGTCCTAACTATGGCTACACCTTC. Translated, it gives CATSDPPGQGRPNYGYTF.

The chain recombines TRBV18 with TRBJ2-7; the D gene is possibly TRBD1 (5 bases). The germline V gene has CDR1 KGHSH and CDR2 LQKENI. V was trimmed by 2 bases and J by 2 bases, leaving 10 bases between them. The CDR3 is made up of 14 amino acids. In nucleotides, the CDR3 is TGTGCCAGCTCACCATTGGGGCCCCCCTACGAGCAGTACTTC. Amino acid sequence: CASSPLGPPYEQYF.

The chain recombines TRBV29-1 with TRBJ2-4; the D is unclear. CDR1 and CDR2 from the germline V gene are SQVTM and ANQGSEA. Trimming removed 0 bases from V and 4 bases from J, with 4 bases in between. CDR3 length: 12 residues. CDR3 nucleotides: TGCAGCGTTGAAGACTTAAAAAACATTCAGTACTTC. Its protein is CSVEDLKNIQYF.

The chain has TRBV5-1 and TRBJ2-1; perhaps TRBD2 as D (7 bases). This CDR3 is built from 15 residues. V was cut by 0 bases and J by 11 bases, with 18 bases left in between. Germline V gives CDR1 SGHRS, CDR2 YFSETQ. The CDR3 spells CASSLVWGGEPQQFF. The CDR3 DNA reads TGCGCCAGCAGCTTGGTGTGGGGGGGCGAACCCCAGCAGTTCTTC. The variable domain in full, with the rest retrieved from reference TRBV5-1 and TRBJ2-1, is KAGVTQTPRYLIKTRGQQVTLSCSPISGHRSVSWYQQTPGQGLQFLFEYFSETQRNKGNFPGRFSGRQFSNSRSEMNVSTLELGDSALYLCASSLVWGGEPQQFFGPGTRLTVL.

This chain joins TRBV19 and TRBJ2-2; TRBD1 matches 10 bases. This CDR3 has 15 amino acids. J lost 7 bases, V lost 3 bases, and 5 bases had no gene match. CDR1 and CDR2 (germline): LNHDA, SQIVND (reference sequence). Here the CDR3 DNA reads TGTGCCAGTAGTATTACGGGACAGGGGTACGGGGAGCTGTTTTTT. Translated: CASSITGQGYGELFF.

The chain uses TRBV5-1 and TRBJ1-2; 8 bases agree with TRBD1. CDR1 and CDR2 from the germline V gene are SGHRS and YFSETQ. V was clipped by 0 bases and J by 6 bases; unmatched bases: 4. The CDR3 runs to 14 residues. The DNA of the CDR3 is TGCGCCAGCAGCTTGGCCCTGACAGGGGATGGCTACACCTTC. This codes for CASSLALTGDGYTF. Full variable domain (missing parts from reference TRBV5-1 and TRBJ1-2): KAGVTQTPRYLIKTRGQQVTLSCSPISGHRSVSWYQQTPGQGLQFLFEYFSETQRNKGNFPGRFSGRQFSNSRSEMNVSTLELGDSALYLCASSLALTGDGYTFGSGTRLTVV.

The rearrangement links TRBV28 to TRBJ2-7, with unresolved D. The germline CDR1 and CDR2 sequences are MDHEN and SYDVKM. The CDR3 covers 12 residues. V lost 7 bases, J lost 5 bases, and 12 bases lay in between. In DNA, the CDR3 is TGTGCCAGCACCCAAAGCGTCCACGAGCAGTACTTC. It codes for CASTQSVHEQYF.

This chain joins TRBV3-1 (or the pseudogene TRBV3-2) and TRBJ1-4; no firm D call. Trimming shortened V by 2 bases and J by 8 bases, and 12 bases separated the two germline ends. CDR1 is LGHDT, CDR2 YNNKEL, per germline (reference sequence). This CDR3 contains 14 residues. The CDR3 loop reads CASSQHGVGEKLFF. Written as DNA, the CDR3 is TGTGCCAGCAGCCAACACGGAGTTGGAGAAAAACTGTTTTTT.

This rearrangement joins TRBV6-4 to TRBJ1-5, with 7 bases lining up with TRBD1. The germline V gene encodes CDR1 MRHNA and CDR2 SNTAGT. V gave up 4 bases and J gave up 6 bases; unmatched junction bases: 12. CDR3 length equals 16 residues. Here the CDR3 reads CASSGSGTGDAQPQHF. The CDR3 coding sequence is TGTGCCAGCAGTGGCTCGGGAACAGGGGATGCTCAGCCCCAGCATTTT.

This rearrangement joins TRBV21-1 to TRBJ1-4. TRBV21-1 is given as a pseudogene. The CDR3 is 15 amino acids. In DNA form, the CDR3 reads TGTGCCAGCAGCAACAATCGGTTGACTAATGAAAAACTGTTTTTT. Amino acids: CASSNNRLTNEKLFF.